These T cell receptor beta chains were read from a single sample in a study of T-cell memory formation after mild COVID-19. TCRdb redid the calling of the 5' RACE reads with MiXCR, one entry per CDR3 protein. The repertoire includes some 250,000 distinct CDR3 sequences, around a tenth of them detected once, and roughly a fifth sits in the top ten. Specimen: PBMCs or a T cell subset sorted from them (not recorded which). These TCRs come from a young man who had mild COVID-19 (a few samples of this study predate the infection). Cell type and time point are not known. The CDR3 runs from the conserved cysteine through the conserved F or W. A D gene is named only where the DNA matches it firmly. The listing skips clone size in some rows; elsewhere it reads once, few, many or a size class.

V gene	J gene	D gene	clone size	CDR3 length	CDR3 protein	CDR3 DNA
TRBV6-5	TRBJ2-5	.	.	13	CASSYMDQETQYF	TGTGCCAGCAGTTACATGGATCAAGAGACCCAGTACTTC
TRBV4-3	TRBJ1-6	TRBD1	many	14	CASSPGQGHSPLHF	TGCGCCAGCAGCCCGGGACAGGGCCACTCACCCCTCCACTTT
TRBV12-3/TRBV12-4	TRBJ1-2	.	few	14	CASSSLGLGFGYTF	TGTGCCAGCAGCTCCTTGGGTTTGGGTTTTGGCTACACCTTC
TRBV4-3	TRBJ1-2	TRBD1	few	16	CASSQGSGQGTSGYTF	TGCGCCAGCAGCCAAGGCTCGGGACAGGGAACGTCGGGCTACACCTTC
TRBV5-1	TRBJ1-1	.	.	14	CASSFAGQGTEAFF	TGCGCCAGCAGCTTCGCGGGGCAGGGCACTGAAGCTTTCTTT
TRBV9	TRBJ2-2	.	.	16	CASSVVGGQNTGELFF	TGTGCCAGCAGCGTAGTGGGGGGACAGAACACCGGGGAGCTGTTTTTT
TRBV5-1	TRBJ1-1	.	few	13	CASSLGPDTEAFF	TGCGCCAGCAGCTTGGGGCCGGATACTGAAGCTTTCTTT
TRBV7-2	TRBJ2-1	TRBD1	few	14	CASSQGGWNNEQFF	TGTGCCAGCAGCCAAGGGGGCTGGAACAATGAGCAGTTCTTC
TRBV7-7	TRBJ1-1	.	few	13	CASSPTVGTEAFF	TGTGCCAGCAGCCCCACCGTGGGCACTGAAGCTTTCTTT
TRBV30	TRBJ2-5	.	.	15	CAWSVTQGFMETQYF	TGTGCCTGGAGTGTAACCCAGGGGTTTATGGAGACCCAGTACTTC
TRBV11-2	TRBJ2-5	.	many	13	CASRVATQETQYF	TGTGCCAGCAGAGTGGCGACCCAAGAGACCCAGTACTTC
TRBV11-2	TRBJ2-2	.	many	16	CASSLRVLANTGELFF	TGTGCCAGCAGCTTAAGGGTACTAGCTAACACCGGGGAGCTGTTTTTT
TRBV10-3	TRBJ2-7	TRBD1	.	14	CAISAGTEGYEQYF	TGTGCCATCAGCGCCGGGACAGAAGGATACGAGCAGTACTTC
TRBV14	TRBJ1-4	TRBD1	few	14	CASSHRDSKEKLFF	TGTGCCAGCAGCCATCGGGACAGTAAGGAAAAACTGTTTTTT
TRBV7-2	TRBJ2-7	TRBD1	few	15	CASSSGTGSSYEQYF	TGTGCCAGCAGCTCAGGGACAGGGAGCTCCTACGAGCAGTACTTC
TRBV20-1	TRBJ2-3	TRBD2	few	16	CSVAPLAGGPRDTQYF	TGCAGTGTTGCCCCTTTAGCGGGGGGGCCGAGGGATACGCAGTATTTT